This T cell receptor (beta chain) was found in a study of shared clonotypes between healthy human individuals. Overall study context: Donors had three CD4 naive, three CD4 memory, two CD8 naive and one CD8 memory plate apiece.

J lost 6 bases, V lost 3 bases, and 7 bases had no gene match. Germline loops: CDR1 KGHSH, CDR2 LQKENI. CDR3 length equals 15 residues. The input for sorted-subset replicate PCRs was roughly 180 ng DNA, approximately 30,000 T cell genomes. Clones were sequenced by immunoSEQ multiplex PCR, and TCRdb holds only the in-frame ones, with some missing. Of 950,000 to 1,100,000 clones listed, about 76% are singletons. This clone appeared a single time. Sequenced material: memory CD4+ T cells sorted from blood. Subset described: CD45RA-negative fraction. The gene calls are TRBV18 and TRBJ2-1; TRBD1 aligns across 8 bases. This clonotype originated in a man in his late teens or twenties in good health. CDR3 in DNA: TGTGCCAGCTCACCTAGGGACAGGATCCCCAATGAGCAGTTCTTC. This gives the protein CASSPRDRIPNEQFF.